This TCR beta chain was documented in a study of molecular identifiers for immune sequencing clone quantification. Using its own MiXCR run on the PCR reads, TCRdb lists one record per CDR3 protein. The data show about 630,000 distinct CDR3 sequences, around 25% seen once. Naive CD8 libraries came from roughly 20,000 to 1,000,000 sorted cells with 10%, 30% or 50% RNA. The authors sorted naive CD8 T cells as CD8+CD4-CCR7+CD45RA+. CDR3 length: 17 amino acids. Germline CDR1 reads MNHEY; CDR2 reads SVGAGI. Trimming took 4 bases from V and 0 from J; bases not matched to a gene: 6. The clonotype was recovered from a human donor in good health. Some libraries in this study had Jurkat cell RNA spiked in. The rearrangement uses TRBV6-5 and TRBJ1-5; TRBD1 matches at 10 bases. The sequencing sample was made of naive CD8+ T cells from blood, with Jurkat cell RNA spiked in. The subset denotes: FACS-sorted CD8+CD4-CCR7+CD45RA+ naive T cells. The CDR3 loop is CASSFLGDRGSNQPQHF. DNA for the CDR3: TGTGCCAGCAGTTTCCTTGGGGACAGGGGTAGCAATCAGCCCCAGCATTTT.